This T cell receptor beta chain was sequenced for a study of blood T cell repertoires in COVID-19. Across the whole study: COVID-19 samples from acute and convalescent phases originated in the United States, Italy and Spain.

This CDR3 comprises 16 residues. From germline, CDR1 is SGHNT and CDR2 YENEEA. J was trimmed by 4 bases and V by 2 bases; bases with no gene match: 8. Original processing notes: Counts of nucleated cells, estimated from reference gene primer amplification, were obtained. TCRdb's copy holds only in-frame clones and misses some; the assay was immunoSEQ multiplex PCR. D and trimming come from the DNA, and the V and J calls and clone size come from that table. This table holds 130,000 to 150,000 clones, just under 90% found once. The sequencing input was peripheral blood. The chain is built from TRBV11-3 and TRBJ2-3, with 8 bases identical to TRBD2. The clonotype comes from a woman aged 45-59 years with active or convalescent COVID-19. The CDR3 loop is CASSLFFSGVSDTQYF. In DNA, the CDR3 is TGTGCCAGCAGCTTATTTTTTAGCGGGGTTTCAGATACGCAGTATTTT.